This T cell receptor (beta chain) stems from a study of blood T cells in healthy people across ages. Study outcomes and limitations: Measured against age, TCR beta diversity per million T cells decreased in a roughly linear manner.

Next came a second PCR, run for about 7 to 11 cycles, which used a sample-barcoded 5' primer along with a J-beta primer mix. TCRdb used MiXCR to reprocess the 5' RACE reads, holding one entry per CDR3 protein. The repertoire holds some 1.6 million distinct CDR3 sequences, approximately 32% seen once, with 11% in the top ten. Worth noting for this clonotype: The antigen is not known.

In germline, CDR1 is SGHAT, CDR2 FQNNGV. V was pared by 5 bases and J by 7 bases, with 14 bases between. CDR3 length equals 13 residues. V and J are TRBV11-2 and TRBJ1-1; D not certain. The sequencing sample was made of blood. The receptor comes from a woman under 40 in good health. Written as DNA, the CDR3 is TGTGCCAGCAGCCGACACACCGGGGTTGAAGCTTTCTTT. It translates to CASSRHTGVEAFF. Supplemented by reference TRBV11-2 and TRBJ1-1, the full variable domain reads EAGVAQSPRYKIIEKRQSVAFWCNPISGHATLYWYQQILGQGPKLLIQFQNNGVVDDSQLPKDRFSAERLKGVDSTLKIQPAKLEDSAVYLCASSRHTGVEAFFGQGTRLTVV.